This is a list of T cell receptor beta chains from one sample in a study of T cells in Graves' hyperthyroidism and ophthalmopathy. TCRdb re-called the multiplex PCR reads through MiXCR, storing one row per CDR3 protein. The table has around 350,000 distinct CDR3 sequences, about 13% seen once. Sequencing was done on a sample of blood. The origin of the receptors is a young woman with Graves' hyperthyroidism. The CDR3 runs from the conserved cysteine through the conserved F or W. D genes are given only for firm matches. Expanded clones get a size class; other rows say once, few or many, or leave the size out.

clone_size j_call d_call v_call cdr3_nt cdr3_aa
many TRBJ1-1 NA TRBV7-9 TGTGCCAGCAGCTCTATCCGGAGGCGTCAGGGTGCGGACACTGAAGCTTTCTTT CASSSIRRRQGADTEAFF
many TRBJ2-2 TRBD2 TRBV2 TGTGCCAGCTTTAAACCCCTAGCGGGATACACCGGGGAGCTGTTTTTT CASFKPLAGYTGELFF
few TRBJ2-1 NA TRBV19 TGTGCCAGTAGTATGGGGATTAATGAGCAGTTCTTC CASSMGINEQFF
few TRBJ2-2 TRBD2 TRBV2 TGTGCCAGTATGATCGCGGGGGGGACTTACACCGGGGAGCTGTTTTTT CASMIAGGTYTGELFF
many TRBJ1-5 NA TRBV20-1 TGCAGTGCCCAGAAAAACACGGGGGCGCTTAGCAGCAATCAGCCCCAGCATTTT CSAQKNTGALSSNQPQHF
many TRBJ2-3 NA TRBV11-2 TGTGCCAGCAGCCCAAACACAGATACGCAGTATTTT CASSPNTDTQYF
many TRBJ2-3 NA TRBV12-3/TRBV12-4 TGTGCCAGCAGTTTCAGCAGGTTGGGTACAGATACGCAGTATTTT CASSFSRLGTDTQYF
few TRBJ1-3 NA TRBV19 TGTGCCAGTAGTATCTTTGCAGGGGCTGGAAACACCATATATTTT CASSIFAGAGNTIYF
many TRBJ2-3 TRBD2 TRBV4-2 TGTGCCAGCAGCCAAGATAGGGCGGGAGGGCTAGATACGCAGTATTTT CASSQDRAGGLDTQYF
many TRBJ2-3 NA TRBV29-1 TGCAGCGTTGAGCCCCGCCTCTTCACAGATACGCAGTATTTT CSVEPRLFTDTQYF
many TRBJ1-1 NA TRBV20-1 TGCAGTGCTAGGTGGACAGACACTGAAGCTTTCTTT CSARWTDTEAFF
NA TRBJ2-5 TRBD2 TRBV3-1 TGTGCCAGCAGCCAGGATCTCGTGAGCGGGGGGGCCGGAGAGACCCAGTACTTC CASSQDLVSGGAGETQYF
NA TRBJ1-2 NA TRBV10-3 TGTGCCATCAGTGGCCTTGACAGGCGAAACTATGGCTACACCTTC CAISGLDRRNYGYTF
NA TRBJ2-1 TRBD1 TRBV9 TGTGCCAGCAGCCCACAGGACAGGTCGGATGACAATGAGCAGTTCTTC CASSPQDRSDDNEQFF
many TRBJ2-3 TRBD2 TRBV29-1 TGCAGCGTTGATGGGGGAGGGTTCGAAGATACGCAGTATTTT CSVDGGGFEDTQYF
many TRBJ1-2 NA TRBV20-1 TGCAGTGCTAGACCCCCGGGAGGGGAGAGGGGCTACACCTTC CSARPPGGERGYTF
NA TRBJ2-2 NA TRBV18 TGTGCCAGCTCACCACCCCTGATCGCGAACACCGGGGAGCTGTTTTTT CASSPPLIANTGELFF
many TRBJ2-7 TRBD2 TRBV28 TGTGCCAGCAGTTTGGGACTAGCCTTGAGCGAGCAGTACTTC CASSLGLALSEQYF
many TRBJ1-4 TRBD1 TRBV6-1 TGTGCCAGCAGTGACGGAAAAGGGACAGCTAATGAAAAACTGTTTTTT CASSDGKGTANEKLFF
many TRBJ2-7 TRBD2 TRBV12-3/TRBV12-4 TGTGCCAGCAGTCCACTCGCGAGGGGACTAGCGGGTCTAAGCTCCTACGAGCAGTACTTC CASSPLARGLAGLSSYEQYF
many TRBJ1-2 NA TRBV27 TGTGCCAGCAGTTATAGCCAGGGGTGGGGCTACACCTTC CASSYSQGWGYTF
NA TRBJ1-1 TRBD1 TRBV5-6 TGTGCCAGCAGCCCCATCGGGACAGGGGGCATGTTAGCTTTCTTT CASSPIGTGGMLAFF
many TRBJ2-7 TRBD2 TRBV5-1 TGCGCCAGCAGCTTGACTAGCGGGGGAGTATACGAGCAGTACTTC CASSLTSGGVYEQYF
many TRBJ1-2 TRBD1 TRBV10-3 TGTGCCATCAGTGAGTCTCCGCTGACAGGGGGACATGGCTACACCTTC CAISESPLTGGHGYTF
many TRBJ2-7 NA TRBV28 TGTGCCAGCAGTTTACCCCTCACCGAGCAGTACTTC CASSLPLTEQYF
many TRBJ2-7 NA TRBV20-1 TGCAGTGCTAGCCCTCATGACAACTTCAAGCCCGAGCAGTACTTC CSASPHDNFKPEQYF
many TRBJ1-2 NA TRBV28 TGTGCCAGCATTTCAAAGGGGGTTAGGGGCTACACCTTC CASISKGVRGYTF
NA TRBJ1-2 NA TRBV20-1 TGCAGTGCTAGATGGAGGGACCCCGATGGCTACACCTTC CSARWRDPDGYTF
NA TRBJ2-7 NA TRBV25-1 TGTGCCAGCAGCCCCATGTTCGGGCAGAACACCTACGAGCAGTACTTC CASSPMFGQNTYEQYF
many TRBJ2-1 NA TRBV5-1 TGCGCCAGCAACGCGATCCTGGGCACCGGGGGCTACAATGAGCAGTTCTTC CASNAILGTGGYNEQFF
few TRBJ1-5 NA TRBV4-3 TGCGCCAGCAGCCCCCATACCGACGGGCGCGGGCCCCAGCATTTT CASSPHTDGRGPQHF
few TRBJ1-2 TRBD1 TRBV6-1 TGTGCCAACAGTGAAACCGGACAGGGGGGCTATGGCTACACCTTC CANSETGQGGYGYTF
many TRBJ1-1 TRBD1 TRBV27 TGTGCCAGCAGTTTAGTTCCCACCGGGACAGGGAACACTGAAGCTTTCTTT CASSLVPTGTGNTEAFF
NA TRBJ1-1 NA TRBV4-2 TGTGCCAGCAGCCAAATGGCTATAGGGGAGTTAGCTTTCTTT CASSQMAIGELAFF